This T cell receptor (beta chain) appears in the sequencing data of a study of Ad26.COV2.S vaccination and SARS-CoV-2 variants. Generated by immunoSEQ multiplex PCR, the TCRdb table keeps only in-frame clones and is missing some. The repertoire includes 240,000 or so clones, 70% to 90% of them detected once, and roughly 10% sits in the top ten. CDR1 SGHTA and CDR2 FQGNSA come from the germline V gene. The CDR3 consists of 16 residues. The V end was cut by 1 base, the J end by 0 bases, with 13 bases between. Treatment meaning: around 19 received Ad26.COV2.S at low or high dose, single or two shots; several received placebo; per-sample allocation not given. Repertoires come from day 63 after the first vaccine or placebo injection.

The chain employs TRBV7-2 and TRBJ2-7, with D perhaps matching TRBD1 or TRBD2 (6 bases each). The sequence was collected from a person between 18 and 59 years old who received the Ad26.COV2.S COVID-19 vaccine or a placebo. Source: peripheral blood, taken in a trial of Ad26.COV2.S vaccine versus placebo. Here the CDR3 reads CASSLVGGVSSYEQYF. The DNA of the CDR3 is TGTGCCAGCAGCTTAGTGGGGGGCGTCTCCTCCTACGAGCAGTACTTC.